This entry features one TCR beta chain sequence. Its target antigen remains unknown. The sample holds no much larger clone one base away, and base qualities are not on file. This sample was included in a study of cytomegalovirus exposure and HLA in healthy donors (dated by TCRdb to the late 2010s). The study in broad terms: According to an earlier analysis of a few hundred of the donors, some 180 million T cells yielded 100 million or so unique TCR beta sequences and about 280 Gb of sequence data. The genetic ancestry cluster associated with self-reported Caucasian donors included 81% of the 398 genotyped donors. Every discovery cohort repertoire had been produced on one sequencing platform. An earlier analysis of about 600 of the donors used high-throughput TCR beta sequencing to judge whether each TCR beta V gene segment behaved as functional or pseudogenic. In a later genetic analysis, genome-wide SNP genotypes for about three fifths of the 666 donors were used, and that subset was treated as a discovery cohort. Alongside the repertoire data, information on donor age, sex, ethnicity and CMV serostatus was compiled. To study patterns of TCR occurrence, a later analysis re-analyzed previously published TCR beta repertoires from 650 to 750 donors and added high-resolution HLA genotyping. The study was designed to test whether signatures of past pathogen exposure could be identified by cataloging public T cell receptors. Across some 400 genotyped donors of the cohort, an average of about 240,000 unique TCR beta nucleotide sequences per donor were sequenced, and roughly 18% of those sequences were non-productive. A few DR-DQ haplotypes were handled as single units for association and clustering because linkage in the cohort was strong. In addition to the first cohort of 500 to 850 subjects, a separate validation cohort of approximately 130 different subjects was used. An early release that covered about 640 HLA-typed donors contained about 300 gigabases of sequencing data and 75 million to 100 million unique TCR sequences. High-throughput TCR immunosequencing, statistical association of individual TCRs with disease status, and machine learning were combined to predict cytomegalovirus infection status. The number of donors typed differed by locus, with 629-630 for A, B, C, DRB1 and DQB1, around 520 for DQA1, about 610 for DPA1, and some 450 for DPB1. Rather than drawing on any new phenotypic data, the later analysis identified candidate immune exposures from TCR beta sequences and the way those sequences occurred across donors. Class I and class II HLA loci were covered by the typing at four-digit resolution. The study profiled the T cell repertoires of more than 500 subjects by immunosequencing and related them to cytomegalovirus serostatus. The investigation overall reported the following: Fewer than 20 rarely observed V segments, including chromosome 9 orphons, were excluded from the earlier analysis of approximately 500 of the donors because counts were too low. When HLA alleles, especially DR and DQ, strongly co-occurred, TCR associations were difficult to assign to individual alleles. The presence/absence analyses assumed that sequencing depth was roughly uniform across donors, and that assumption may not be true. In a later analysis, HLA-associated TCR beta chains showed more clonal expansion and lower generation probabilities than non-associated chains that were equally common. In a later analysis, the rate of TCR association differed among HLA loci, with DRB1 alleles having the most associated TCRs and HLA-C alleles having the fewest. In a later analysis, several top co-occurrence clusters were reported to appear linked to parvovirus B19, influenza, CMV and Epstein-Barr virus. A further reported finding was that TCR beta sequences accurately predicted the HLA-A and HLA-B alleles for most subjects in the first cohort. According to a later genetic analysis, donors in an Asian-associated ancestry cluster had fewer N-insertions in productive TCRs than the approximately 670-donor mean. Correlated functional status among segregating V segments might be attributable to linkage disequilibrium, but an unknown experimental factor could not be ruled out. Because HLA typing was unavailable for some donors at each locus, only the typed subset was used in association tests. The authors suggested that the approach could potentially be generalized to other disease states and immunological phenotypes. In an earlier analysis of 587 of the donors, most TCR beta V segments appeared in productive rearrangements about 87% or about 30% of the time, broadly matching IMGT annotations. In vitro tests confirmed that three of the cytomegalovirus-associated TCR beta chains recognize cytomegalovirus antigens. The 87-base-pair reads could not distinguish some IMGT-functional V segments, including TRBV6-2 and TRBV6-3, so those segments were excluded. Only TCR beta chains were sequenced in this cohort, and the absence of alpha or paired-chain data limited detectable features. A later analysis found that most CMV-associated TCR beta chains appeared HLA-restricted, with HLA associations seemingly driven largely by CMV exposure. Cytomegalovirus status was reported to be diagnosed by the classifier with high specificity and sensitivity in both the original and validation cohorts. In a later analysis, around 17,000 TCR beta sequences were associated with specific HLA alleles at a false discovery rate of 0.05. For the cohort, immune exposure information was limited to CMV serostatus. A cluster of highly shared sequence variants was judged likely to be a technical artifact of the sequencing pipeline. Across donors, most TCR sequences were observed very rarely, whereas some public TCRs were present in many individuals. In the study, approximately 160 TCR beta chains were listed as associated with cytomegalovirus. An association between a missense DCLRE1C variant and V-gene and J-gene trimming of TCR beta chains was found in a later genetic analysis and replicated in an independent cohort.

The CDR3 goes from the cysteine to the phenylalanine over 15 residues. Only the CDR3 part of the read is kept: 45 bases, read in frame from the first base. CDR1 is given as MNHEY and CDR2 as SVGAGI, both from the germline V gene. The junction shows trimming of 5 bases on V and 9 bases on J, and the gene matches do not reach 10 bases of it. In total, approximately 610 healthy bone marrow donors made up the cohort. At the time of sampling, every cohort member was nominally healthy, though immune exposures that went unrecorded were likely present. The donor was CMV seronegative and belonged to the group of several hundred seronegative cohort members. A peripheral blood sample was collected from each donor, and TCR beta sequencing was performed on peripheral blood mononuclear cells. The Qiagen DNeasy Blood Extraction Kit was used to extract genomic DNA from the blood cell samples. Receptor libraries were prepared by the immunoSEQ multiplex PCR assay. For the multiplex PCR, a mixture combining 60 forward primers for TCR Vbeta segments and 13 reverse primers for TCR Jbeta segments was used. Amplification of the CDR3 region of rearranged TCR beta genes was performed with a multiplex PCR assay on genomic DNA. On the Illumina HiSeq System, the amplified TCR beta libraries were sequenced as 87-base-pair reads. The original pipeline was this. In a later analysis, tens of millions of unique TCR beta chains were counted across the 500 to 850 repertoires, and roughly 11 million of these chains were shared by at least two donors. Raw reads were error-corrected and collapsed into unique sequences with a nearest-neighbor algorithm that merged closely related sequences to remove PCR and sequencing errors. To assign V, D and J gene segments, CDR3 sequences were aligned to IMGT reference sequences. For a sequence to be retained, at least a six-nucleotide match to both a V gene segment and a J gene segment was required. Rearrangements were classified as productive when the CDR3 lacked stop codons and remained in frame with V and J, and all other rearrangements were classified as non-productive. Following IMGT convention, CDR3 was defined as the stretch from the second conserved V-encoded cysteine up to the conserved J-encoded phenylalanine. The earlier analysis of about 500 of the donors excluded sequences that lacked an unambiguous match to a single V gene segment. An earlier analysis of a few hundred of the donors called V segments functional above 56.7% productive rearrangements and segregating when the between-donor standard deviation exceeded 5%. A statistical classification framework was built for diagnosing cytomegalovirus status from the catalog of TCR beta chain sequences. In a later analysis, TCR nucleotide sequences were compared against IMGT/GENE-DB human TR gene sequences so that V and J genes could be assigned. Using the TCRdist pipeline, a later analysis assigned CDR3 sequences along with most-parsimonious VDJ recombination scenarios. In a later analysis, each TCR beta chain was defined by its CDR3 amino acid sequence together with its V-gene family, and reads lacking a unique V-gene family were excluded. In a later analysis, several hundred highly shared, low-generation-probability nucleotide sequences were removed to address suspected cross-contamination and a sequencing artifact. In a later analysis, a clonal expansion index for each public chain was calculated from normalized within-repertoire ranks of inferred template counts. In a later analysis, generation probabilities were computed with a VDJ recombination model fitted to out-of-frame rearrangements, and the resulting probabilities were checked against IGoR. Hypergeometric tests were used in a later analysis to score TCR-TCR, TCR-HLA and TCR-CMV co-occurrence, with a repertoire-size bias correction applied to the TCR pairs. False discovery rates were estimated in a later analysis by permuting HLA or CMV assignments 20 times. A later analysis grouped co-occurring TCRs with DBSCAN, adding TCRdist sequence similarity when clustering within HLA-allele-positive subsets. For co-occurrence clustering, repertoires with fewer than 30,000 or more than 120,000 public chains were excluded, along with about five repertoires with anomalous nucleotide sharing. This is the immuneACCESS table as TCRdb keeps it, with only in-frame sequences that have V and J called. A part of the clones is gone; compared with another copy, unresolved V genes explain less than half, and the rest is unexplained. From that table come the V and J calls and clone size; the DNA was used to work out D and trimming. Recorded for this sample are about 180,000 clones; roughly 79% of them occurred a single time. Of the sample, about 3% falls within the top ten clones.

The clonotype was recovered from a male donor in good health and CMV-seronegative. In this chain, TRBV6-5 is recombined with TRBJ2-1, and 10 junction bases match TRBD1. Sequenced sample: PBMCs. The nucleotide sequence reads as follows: TGTGCCAGCAGTCCGGACAGGGGGTTTCGCAGTGAGCAGTTCTTC. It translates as CASSPDRGFRSEQFF.